This TCR beta chain was captured by sequencing in a study of T cell responses to AZD1222 COVID-19 vaccine. Sequencing was performed with immunoSEQ multiplex PCR; in TCRdb, only in-frame clones are kept and a portion is missing. The table includes 140,000 to 150,000 clones, 85% to 95% detected once. With 4 bases clipped from V and 5 bases from J, the junction kept 9 bases outside the gene matches. CDR3 length: 16 amino acids. In germline, CDR1 is SGHNT, CDR2 YYREEE (reference sequence). Study-wide points: Spike-specific TCR depth and breadth grew after two AZD1222 doses. The study found vaccine-associated CD4 TCRs spanning spike, dominant at 160-218 and 743-854.

Turning to this clone: Antigen unknown.

This clonotype was sampled from an adult who had recovered from COVID-19. The chain employs TRBV5-4 and TRBJ2-5; 12 nucleotides align to TRBD2. Specimen: peripheral blood, collected after recovery from COVID-19. Written as DNA, the CDR3 is TGTGCCAGCAGCCCCAGACTAGCGGGAGCGGAGGAGACCCAGTACTTC. Protein product: CASSPRLAGAEETQYF. Filled out from reference TRBV5-4 and TRBJ2-5, the complete variable domain reads ETGVTQSPTHLIKTRGQQVTLRCSSQSGHNTVSWYQQALGQGPQFIFQYYREEENGRGNFPPRFSGLQFPNYSSELNVNALELDDSALYLCASSPRLAGAEETQYFGPGTRLLVL.